This T cell receptor beta chain appears in the sequencing data of a study of T-cell reconstitution after alpha-beta-depleted transplantation in children. This clonotype was detected only a few times. With 0 bases removed from V and 0 bases from J, the gap between germline ends came to 8 bases. In germline, CDR1 is LGHDT, CDR2 YNNKEL (reference sequence). The CDR3 spans 15 residues. The authors prepared the TCRbeta library with unique molecular identifiers. TCRdb recomputed calls from the PCR reads with MiXCR, one row per CDR3 protein. The data show 300,000 to 400,000 distinct CDR3 sequences, with 13% seen just once and around 4.1% held by the top ten.

Sequencing was performed on PBMCs, taken from the stem cell graft. The V and J genes are TRBV3-1 and TRBJ2-5; a possible D gene is TRBD1 (6 bases). This TCR derives from a human donor who donated a stem cell graft to a child with Fanconi anemia. CDR3 nucleotide sequence: TGTGCCAGCAGCCAAGAGGACAGTAACCAAGAGACCCAGTACTTC. Amino acid sequence: CASSQEDSNQETQYF.